A single sample is the source of the 24 T cell receptor beta chains below, sequenced in a study of blood T cells in healthy people across ages. The use of a sample-barcoded 5' primer and a J-beta primer mix characterized a second PCR of roughly 6 to 12 cycles. In TCRdb, the 5' RACE reads were re-called with MiXCR into one record per CDR3 protein. Of 900,000 to 950,000 distinct CDR3 sequences in the sample, about 28% were seen once. This same sample was also taken into another study, of T cells of mothers and their children.

Material for sequencing was blood. The receptors were gathered from a woman aged 40 to 49 in good health.

This clonotype has ten or more counts. The chain couples TRBV11-2 to TRBJ2-7, with D hard to call. The CDR3 is 13 amino acids. Germline V lookup: CDR1 SGHAT, CDR2 FQNNGV. V was cut by 3 bases and J by 3 bases, with 9 bases left in between. The CDR3 DNA follows: TGTGCCAGCAGCTTTAACAGAGACTACGAGCAGTACTTC. Translating it yields CASSFNRDYEQYF.

This clonotype has more than one count but fewer than ten. V is TRBV5-1 and J is TRBJ2-1, with 7 nucleotides matching TRBD2. Germline CDR1 is SGHRS and CDR2 is YFSETQ. This CDR3 contains 16 residues. The junction had 9 bases not matched to a gene; V was cut back by 3 bases and J by 3 bases. The CDR3 here is CASSSGRGGFYNEQFF. CDR3 coding DNA: TGCGCCAGCAGCTCGGGTAGGGGAGGGTTCTACAATGAGCAGTTCTTC.

CDR3 loop: CASTHVGGGVIVGYTF. The CDR3 coding sequence is TGTGCCAGCACCCATGTTGGAGGGGGCGTAATAGTTGGCTACACCTTC. The V and J genes are TRBV3-1 and TRBJ1-2; TRBD1 matches at 7 bases. Germline CDR1 LGHDT, CDR2 YNNKEL (reference sequence). This CDR3 has 16 residues. The trim removed 7 bases at V and 7 bases at J, leaving 18 bases unmatched.

In its sample, this clonotype was seen many times. CDR3 in amino acids: CASSLDPQSFDYEQYF. CDR3 nucleotide sequence: TGCGCCAGCAGCTTGGATCCGCAGAGTTTCGACTACGAGCAGTACTTC. This chain links TRBV5-1 with TRBJ2-7; no clear D. The germline V and J ends were trimmed by 0 bases and 3 bases, with 16 bases remaining between them. The CDR3 has 16 residues. Germline V lookup: CDR1 SGHRS, CDR2 YFSETQ.

This clonotype has only a few counts. The genes are TRBV7-2 and TRBJ2-2; 8 nucleotides align to TRBD2. Germline values: CDR1 SGHTA, CDR2 FQGNSA. With V trimmed by 6 bases and J by 4 bases, 10 bases remained unmatched. The CDR3 has 16 amino acids. Written as DNA, the CDR3 is TGTGCCAGCAGTTTTGCCAGCGGGGGTTTCACCGGGGAGCTGTTTTTT. As protein: CASSFASGGFTGELFF.

V gene TRBV14 combines with J gene TRBJ2-1, with 10 bases identical to TRBD2. J was trimmed by 7 bases and V by 0 bases; bases with no gene match: 18. The CDR3 totals 20 residues. Germline CDR1 SGHDN, CDR2 FVKESK. CDR3: CASSQDQVQREGRSRNEQFF. In DNA form, the CDR3 reads TGTGCCAGCAGCCAAGATCAAGTCCAGCGGGAGGGCCGAAGCCGAAATGAGCAGTTCTTC.

The chain carries TRBV12-3 or TRBV12-4 and TRBJ2-7, with 7 bases fitting TRBD1. Trimming took 4 bases from V and 7 from J; bases not matched to a gene: 19. The CDR3 contains 17 residues. CDR3 loop: CASSSPPPGQSYNEQYF. The CDR3 bases are TGTGCCAGCAGTTCCCCGCCCCCGGGACAGTCCTACAATGAGCAGTACTTC.

Many counts were recorded for this clonotype. The chain combines TRBV7-2 with TRBJ2-1, with TRBD2 matching over 7 bases. Germline values: CDR1 SGHTA, CDR2 FQGNSA. This CDR3 has 16 residues. The V gene end was trimmed by 5 bases and the J gene end by 0 bases; junction bases not matched to a gene: 7. CDR3 coding DNA: TGTGCCAGCAGCCCCGGGGGGACCCTCTCCTACAATGAGCAGTTCTTC. Residues: CASSPGGTLSYNEQFF.

This clonotype has only a few counts. The gene calls are TRBV30 and TRBJ2-7; no clear D. Germline V gene data show CDR1 as GTSNPN and CDR2 as SVGIG (reference sequence). V shed 0 bases and J shed 0 bases, with 9 bases lying between them. CDR3 length: 14 residues. CDR3 nucleotide sequence: TGTGCCTGGAGTGTATCAGGCGCCTCCTACGAGCAGTACTTC. It specifies CAWSVSGASYEQYF.

This clonotype was counted between two and nine times. This rearrangement joins TRBV10-3 to TRBJ2-7, with TRBD1 matching 10 bases. The V segment lost 6 bases and the J segment 5 bases; nucleotides outside the gene matches: 7. Germline CDR1 and CDR2: ENHRY and SYGVKD. The CDR3 spans 14 residues. In DNA form, the CDR3 reads TGTGCCATCAGACTGGACAGGGGGTACAACGAGCAGTACTTC. Its protein is CAIRLDRGYNEQYF.

The CDR3 DNA reads as TGTGCCAGCAAGGGGGAGGCTGAAGCTTTCTTT. This gives the protein CASKGEAEAFF. The chain is built from TRBV6-6 and TRBJ1-1; maybe TRBD1 (6 bases). The CDR3 is made up of 11 amino acids. Trimming shortened V by 7 bases and J by 6 bases, and 9 bases separated the two germline ends. CDR1 is MNHNY, CDR2 SVGAGI, per germline (reference sequence).

Notes on this clonotype: A much bigger clone sits one base away, suggesting this may be a read error. This chain connects TRBV5-1 to TRBJ1-4, with 9 bases identical to TRBD1. CDR1 and CDR2 (germline): SGHRS, YFSETQ. The CDR3 totals 14 residues. The DNA of the CDR3 is TGCGTCAGCAGCGGGGGACAGGGTGATGAAAAACTGTTTTTT. Residues: CVSSGGQGDEKLFF.

Details on this clonotype: Given a much more abundant clone one base away, this may be a read error. The chain employs TRBV20-1 and TRBJ1-6; D ambiguous. Germline lookup yields CDR1 DFQATT and CDR2 SNEGSKA (reference sequence). The CDR3 covers 14 residues. V was pared by 6 bases and J by 5 bases, with 14 bases between. The CDR3 coding sequence is TGCAGTGCGCCGCTGGGGTACGATAATTCACCCCTCCACTTT. Amino acids: CSAPLGYDNSPLHF.

This clonotype was seen more than once but under ten times. This chain links TRBV7-2 with TRBJ2-3; 9 nucleotides align to TRBD2. CDR3 size: 16 residues. Germline loops: CDR1 SGHTA, CDR2 FQGNSA. The J segment lost 5 bases and the V segment lost 1 base, leaving 7 bases of the junction unmatched. The CDR3 region has the DNA TGTGCCAGCAGCTTAGGGATAGCGGGGGCCGGAGATACGCAGTATTTT. Encoded protein: CASSLGIAGAGDTQYF.

This clonotype was observed many times. This chain's CDR3 is CASSQQKGSGANVLTF. CDR3 sequence (DNA): TGCGCCAGCAGCCAACAGAAAGGCTCTGGGGCCAACGTCCTGACTTTC. The chain has TRBV4-3 and TRBJ2-6; D is ambiguous. In germline, CDR1 is LGHNA, CDR2 YSLEER. The CDR3 length is 16 residues. The ends were cut back, 2 bases at V and 0 bases at J, with 8 bases in the middle.

This clonotype was seen only a few times. A read error may explain this, as a much larger clone is one base away. This sequence joins TRBV27 and TRBJ2-7; D is ambiguous. Trimming pared 6 bases from V and 0 bases from J, leaving 9 bases between. The CDR3 is made up of 13 amino acids. Per the germline V gene, CDR1 is MNHEY and CDR2 is SMNVEV (reference sequence). CDR3 DNA: TGTGCCAGCAGGCCCGGAGTCTCCTACGAGCAGTACTTC. Protein: CASRPGVSYEQYF.

The chain combines TRBV28 with TRBJ2-3; 9 nucleotides match TRBD1. Looked up from germline, CDR1 is MDHEN and CDR2 is SYDVKM. The CDR3 spans 16 residues. V shed 3 bases, J shed 0 bases, and the junction held 4 bases outside the gene matches. The CDR3 DNA sequence: TGTGCCAGCAGTTTCGGGGACAGGGCTAGCACAGATACGCAGTATTTT. Translating gives CASSFGDRASTDTQYF.

This clonotype was observed at least ten times. The chain combines TRBV10-3 with TRBJ2-1; the D gene is possibly TRBD2 (7 bases). Per the germline V gene, CDR1 is ENHRY and CDR2 is SYGVKD. Trimming took 0 bases from V and 4 from J, leaving 13 bases between them. The length of the CDR3 is 16 residues. CDR3 nucleotide sequence: TGTGCCATCAGTGAGTCAGGGGGGGGTCGTTACAATGAGCAGTTCTTC. Translated: CAISESGGGRYNEQFF.

At least ten counts were recorded for this clonotype. This chain joins TRBV11-2 and TRBJ1-2; D remains ambiguous. Germline V CDR1 and CDR2: SGHAT, FQNNGV. With 5 bases removed from V and 4 bases from J, the gap between germline ends came to 17 bases. The CDR3 runs 15 residues. The CDR3 sequence is CASSRGRALSYGYTF. The CDR3 coding sequence is TGTGCCAGCAGCCGCGGGAGGGCGTTAAGCTATGGCTACACCTTC.

A remark on this clonotype: It may be a read error: a sequence one base away is much more abundant. This chain connects TRBV11-2 to TRBJ2-7, with D unclear. This CDR3 has 13 amino acids. CDR1 is SGHAT, CDR2 FQNNGV, per germline. The CDR3 bases are TGTGCCAGCAGCTTAGGGACGCCCTCTGAGCGGTACTTC. This encodes CASSLGTPSERYF.

The V call is TRBV29-1, the J call TRBJ2-7; 7 bases agree with TRBD2. V shed 6 bases and J 1 base; nucleotides not matched to a gene: 12. Germline lookup yields CDR1 SQVTM and CDR2 ANQGSEA. The CDR3 covers 15 residues. Here the CDR3 DNA reads TGCAGCGTACTAGGGTCCAGCGGGGAATCCTACGAGCAGTACTTC. Protein: CSVLGSSGESYEQYF.

The rearrangement uses TRBV7-2 and TRBJ2-5; D perhaps matches TRBD2 (5 bases). Germline V CDR1 and CDR2: SGHTA, FQGNSA. V lost 4 bases to trimming and J lost 2 bases, with 14 bases between them. The CDR3 runs 15 residues. DNA for the CDR3: TGTGCCAGCAGCTCCTATAGCGTAAGACAAGAGACCCAGTACTTC. The encoded protein is CASSSYSVRQETQYF.

This clonotype was found many times. V gene TRBV5-1 combines with J gene TRBJ1-1, with D unresolved. V lost 3 bases and J 3 bases, leaving 12 bases between the germline ends. The CDR3 loop spans 14 amino acids. Germline V gene lookup returns CDR1 SGHRS and CDR2 YFSETQ. For the CDR3, the DNA is TGCGCCAGCAGCTCACTCTCGGGTGACACTGAAGCTTTCTTT. Translation: CASSSLSGDTEAFF.

This clonotype was counted between two and nine times. This chain joins TRBV5-1 and TRBJ2-1; D is unclear. This CDR3 is 12 amino acids long. V was shortened by 2 bases and J by 15 bases, with 15 bases between the two germline ends. Germline V gene lookup returns CDR1 SGHRS and CDR2 YFSETQ. This CDR3 is CASSLLPDTAFF. CDR3 sequence (DNA): TGCGCCAGCAGCTTATTACCTGATACGGCGTTCTTC.